A single T cell receptor (beta chain) is shown here with its context. No antigen is known for it. Researchers isolated at least 6 million PBMCs per sample. Each sample provided at least 6 micrograms of extracted total RNA. Primers used in a second PCR of roughly 7 to 12 cycles were a sample-barcoded 5' primer and a J-beta primer mix. TCRdb re-analysed the 5' RACE reads in MiXCR, keeping a single row per CDR3 protein. This sample yields roughly 1,700,000 distinct CDR3 sequences, of which approximately 28% are seen a single time; 7% to 9% belongs to the top ten. The data are from a study of blood T cells in healthy people across ages. Study-wide results and caveats: No one knew whether donors had CMV, which possibly confounded expanded clonotype changes. Because sorting was not performed, PBMCs prevented conclusive naive versus antigen-experienced comparison.

Looked up from germline, CDR1 is MDHEN and CDR2 is SYDVKM. V was clipped by 8 bases and J by 4 bases, with 20 bases between them. This CDR3 contains 15 residues. The clonotype originates from a woman aged 25 to 39 in good health. Sequenced input: blood. The genes are TRBV28 and TRBJ1-2; D unclear. CDR3 nucleotide sequence: TGTGCCAGCGCGACCGAGACCGGTGATAGCTATGGCTACACCTTC. It is translated as CASATETGDSYGYTF.